A selection of T cell receptor beta chains follows, all from one sample in a study of T cell responses to AZD1222 COVID-19 vaccine. TCRdb's copy holds only in-frame clones and misses some; the assay was immunoSEQ multiplex PCR. This table holds approximately 110,000 clones, roughly 90% found once. The specimen comprised peripheral blood, sampled on day 0 of AZD1222 vaccination. The receptors shown here come from an adult in good health. Both conserved end residues are part of each CDR3.

CDR3 protein	CDR3 length	V gene	J gene
CATRDPTSTDTQYF	14	TRBV25-1	TRBJ2-3
CASSFGQINNEQFF	14	TRBV6-6	TRBJ2-1
CASSEQTGILNYGYTF	16	TRBV7-2	TRBJ1-2
CASSLAFSGTGGLTIYF	17	TRBV28	TRBJ1-3
CATRGAGGDEQYF	13	TRBV28	TRBJ2-7
CASSPRQGYTEAFF	14	TRBV3-1/TRBV3-2	TRBJ1-1
CASSPMETQYF	11	TRBV18	TRBJ2-5
CASSLALGNGYTF	13	TRBV7-8	TRBJ1-2
CASGSMGTGSEKLFF	15	TRBV28	TRBJ1-4
CASLSAGINTGELFF	15	TRBV27	TRBJ2-2